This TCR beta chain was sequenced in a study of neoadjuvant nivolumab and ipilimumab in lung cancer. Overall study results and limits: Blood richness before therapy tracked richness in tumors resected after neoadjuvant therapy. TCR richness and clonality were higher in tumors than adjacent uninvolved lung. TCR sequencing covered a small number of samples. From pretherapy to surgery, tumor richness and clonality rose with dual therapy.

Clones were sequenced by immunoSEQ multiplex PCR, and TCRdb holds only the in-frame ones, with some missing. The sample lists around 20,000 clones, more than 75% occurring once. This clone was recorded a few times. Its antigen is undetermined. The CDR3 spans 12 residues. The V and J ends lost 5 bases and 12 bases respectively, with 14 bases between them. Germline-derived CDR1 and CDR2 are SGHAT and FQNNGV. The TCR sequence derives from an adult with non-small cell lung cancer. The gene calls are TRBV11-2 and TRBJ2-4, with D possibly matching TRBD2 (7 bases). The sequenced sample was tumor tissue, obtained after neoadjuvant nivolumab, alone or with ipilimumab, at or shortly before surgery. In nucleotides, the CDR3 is TGTGCCAGCAGCCCCCAGGGGAGGGATCAGTACTTC. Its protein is CASSPQGRDQYF.